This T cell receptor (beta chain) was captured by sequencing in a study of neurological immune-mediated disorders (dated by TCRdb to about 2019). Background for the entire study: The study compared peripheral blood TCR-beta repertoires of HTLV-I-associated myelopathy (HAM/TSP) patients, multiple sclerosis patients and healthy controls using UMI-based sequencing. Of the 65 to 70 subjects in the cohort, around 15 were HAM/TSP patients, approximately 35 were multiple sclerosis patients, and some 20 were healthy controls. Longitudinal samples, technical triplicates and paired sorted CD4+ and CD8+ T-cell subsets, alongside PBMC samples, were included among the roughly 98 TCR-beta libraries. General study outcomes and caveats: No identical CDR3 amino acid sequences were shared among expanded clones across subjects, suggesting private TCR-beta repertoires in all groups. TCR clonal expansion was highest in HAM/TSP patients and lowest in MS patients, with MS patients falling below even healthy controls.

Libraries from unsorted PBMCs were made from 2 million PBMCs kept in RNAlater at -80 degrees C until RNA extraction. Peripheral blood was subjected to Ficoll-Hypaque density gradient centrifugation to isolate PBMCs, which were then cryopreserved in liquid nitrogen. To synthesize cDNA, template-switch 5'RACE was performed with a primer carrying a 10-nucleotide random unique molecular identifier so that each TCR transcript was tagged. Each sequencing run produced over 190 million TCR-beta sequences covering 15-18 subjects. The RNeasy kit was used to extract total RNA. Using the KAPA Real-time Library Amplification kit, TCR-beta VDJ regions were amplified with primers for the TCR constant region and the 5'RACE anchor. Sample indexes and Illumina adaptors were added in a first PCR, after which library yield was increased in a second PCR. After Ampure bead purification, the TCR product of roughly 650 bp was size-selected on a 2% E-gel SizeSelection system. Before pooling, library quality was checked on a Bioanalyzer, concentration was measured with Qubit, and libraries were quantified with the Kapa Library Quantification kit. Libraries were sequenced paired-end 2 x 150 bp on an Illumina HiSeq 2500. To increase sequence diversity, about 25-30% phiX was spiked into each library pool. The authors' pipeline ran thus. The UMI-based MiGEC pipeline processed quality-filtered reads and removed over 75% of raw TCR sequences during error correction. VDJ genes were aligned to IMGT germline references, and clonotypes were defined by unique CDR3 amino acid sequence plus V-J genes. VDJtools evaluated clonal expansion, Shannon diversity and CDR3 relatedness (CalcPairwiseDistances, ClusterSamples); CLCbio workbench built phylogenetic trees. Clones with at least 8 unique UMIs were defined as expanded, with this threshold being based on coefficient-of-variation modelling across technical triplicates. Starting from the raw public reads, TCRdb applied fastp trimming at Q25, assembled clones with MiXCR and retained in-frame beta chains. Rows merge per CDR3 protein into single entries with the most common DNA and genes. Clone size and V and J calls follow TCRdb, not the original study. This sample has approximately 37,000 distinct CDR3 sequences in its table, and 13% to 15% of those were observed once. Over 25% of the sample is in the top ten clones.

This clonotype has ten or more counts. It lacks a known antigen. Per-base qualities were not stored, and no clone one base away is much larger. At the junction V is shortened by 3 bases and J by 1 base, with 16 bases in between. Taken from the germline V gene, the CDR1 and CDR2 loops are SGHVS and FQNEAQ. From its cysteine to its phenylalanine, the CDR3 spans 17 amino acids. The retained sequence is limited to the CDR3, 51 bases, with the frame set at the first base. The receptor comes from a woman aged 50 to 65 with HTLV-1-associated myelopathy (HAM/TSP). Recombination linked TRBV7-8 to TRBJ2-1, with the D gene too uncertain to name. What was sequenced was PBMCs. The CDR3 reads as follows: CASSFSIWSRSYNEQFF. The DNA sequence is TGTGCCAGCAGCTTTTCTATTTGGTCCCGTTCCTACAATGAGCAGTTCTTC.